The 26 T cell receptor beta chains given below trace back to one sample, sequenced in a study of T cells after yellow fever vaccination. One entry per CDR3 protein, called by TCRdb with MiXCR from the 5' RACE reads. The data contain about 630,000 distinct CDR3 sequences, about 12% of them singletons. The sequencing used PBMCs, collected on the day of the yellow fever booster vaccination. The source of these receptors is a man aged 25-45 years who received the YFV17D yellow fever vaccine.

This clonotype was detected a few times. V is TRBV20-1 and J is TRBJ1-1; the D is unclear. The germline CDR1 and CDR2 sequences are DFQATT and SNEGSKA (reference sequence). The V end was cut by 3 bases, the J end by 6 bases, with 8 bases between. CDR3 length: 11 residues. The CDR3 DNA follows: TGCAGTGCTAGTCTTGCAGCTGAAGCTTTCTTT. It is translated as CSASLAAEAFF.

This clonotype was seen a few times. The chain combines TRBV20-1 with TRBJ2-1, with TRBD2 identical over 12 bases. V lost 5 bases to trimming and J lost 6 bases; unmatched junction nucleotides: 2. The CDR3 length is 13 residues. Germline loops: CDR1 DFQATT, CDR2 SNEGSKA (reference sequence). CDR3 nucleotides: TGCAGTGCTTCTAGCGGGAGGGTCAATGAGCAGTTCTTC. Amino acid sequence: CSASSGRVNEQFF.

The chain uses TRBV7-2 and TRBJ2-7, with 8 bases fitting TRBD2. The V and J ends lost 10 bases and 1 base, in that order; junction bases with no gene match: 12. Germline V gives CDR1 SGHTA, CDR2 FQGNSA. The CDR3 spans 15 residues. CDR3 loop: CATTPGGARSYEQYF. The CDR3 DNA follows: TGTGCCACAACCCCGGGGGGGGCACGATCCTACGAGCAGTACTTC.

This clonotype has just a few counts. This chain links TRBV5-1 with TRBJ2-3; 8 positions match TRBD1. The CDR3 consists of 17 residues. Trimming removed 4 bases from V and 2 bases from J; junction bases left unmatched: 12. Per the germline V gene, CDR1 is SGHRS and CDR2 is YFSETQ. The DNA of the CDR3 is TGCGCCAGCAGCACCCGCGGCCAGGGGGCGAACACAGATACGCAGTATTTT. Its translation: CASSTRGQGANTDTQYF.

This clonotype appeared once. The V gene is TRBV12-3 or TRBV12-4, the J gene TRBJ2-2; D unclear. The CDR3 consists of 14 residues. Trimming shortened V by 1 base and J by 6 bases, and 9 bases separated the two germline ends. Here the CDR3 reads CASSLGSAAGELFF. CDR3 bases: TGTGCCAGCAGTTTAGGCTCGGCGGCCGGGGAGCTGTTTTTT.

This clonotype was picked up a small number of times. This chain joins TRBV5-6 and TRBJ1-4; D unclear. The length of the CDR3 is 12 residues. Germline assignment: CDR1 SGHDT and CDR2 YYEEEE. V lost 1 base and J lost 7, with 5 bases in between. Here the CDR3 reads CASSLSGEKLFF. In DNA, the CDR3 is TGTGCCAGCAGCTTGTCCGGTGAAAAACTGTTTTTT. Supplemented by reference TRBV5-6 and TRBJ1-4, the full variable domain reads DAGVTQSPTHLIKTRGQQVTLRCSPKSGHDTVSWYQQALGQGPQFIFQYYEEEERQRGNFPDRFSGHQFPNYSSELNVNALLLGDSALYLCASSLSGEKLFFGSGTQLSVL.

There are many counts of this clonotype. CDR3 coding DNA: TGTGCCAGCTCACGGGGGTCACTGAACACTGAAGCTTTCTTT. This translates into CASSRGSLNTEAFF. The V gene is TRBV18, the J gene TRBJ1-1, with a possible D match to TRBD1 (5 bases). CDR1 is KGHSH and CDR2 is LQKENI in the germline V gene. This CDR3 comprises 14 residues. V lost 4 bases and J lost 0, with 9 bases in between.

The gene calls are TRBV29-1 and TRBJ1-1; TRBD1 agrees at 9 bases. The ends lost 7 bases at V and 11 bases at J; junction bases unmatched: 20. This CDR3 has 15 residues. CDR1 and CDR2 from the germline V gene are SQVTM and ANQGSEA. The chain's CDR3 is CSAYGVFGQGSSAFF. CDR3 bases: TGCAGCGCGTACGGGGTTTTCGGACAGGGGAGTTCGGCTTTCTTT.

This chain links TRBV4-3 with TRBJ2-3, with 11 bases identical to TRBD2. Germline V gene lookup returns CDR1 LGHNA and CDR2 YSLEER. V was pared by 1 base and J by 5 bases, with 8 bases of the junction left unmatched. CDR3 length equals 17 residues. The CDR3 spells CASSQVLTGTSGDTQYF. CDR3 DNA: TGCGCCAGCAGCCAAGTGCTGACCGGGACTAGCGGAGATACGCAGTATTTT.

The V and J genes are TRBV14 and TRBJ2-7; a weak D match, TRBD2 (6 bases). Germline CDR1 reads SGHDN; CDR2 reads FVKESK. The CDR3 has 15 residues. The V end lost 3 bases, the J end lost 3 bases, and 15 bases lay between the germline ends. The CDR3 DNA reads TGTGCCAGCAGCCATCAGGCGGGGATTCACTACGAGCAGTACTTC. This codes for CASSHQAGIHYEQYF.

The chain is built from TRBV20-1 and TRBJ2-1, with D perhaps TRBD1 (8 bases). The V end was cut by 0 bases, the J end by 3 bases, with 21 bases between. The CDR3 is 18 residues long. Germline V CDR1 and CDR2: DFQATT, SNEGSKA (reference sequence). CDR3 protein: CSARDLRDRSGNYNEQFF. CDR3 sequence (DNA): TGCAGTGCTAGAGATCTCAGGGACAGGAGCGGGAACTACAATGAGCAGTTCTTC.

As for this clonotype: Since a much larger clone is just one base distant, this may be a read error. Since the CDR3 does not end with the conserved phenylalanine or tryptophan, this likely comes from a read error. V and J are TRBV28 and TRBJ2-5; maybe TRBD2 (6 bases). Germline assignment: CDR1 MDHEN and CDR2 SYDVKM. The CDR3 runs to 12 residues. V was pared by 9 bases and J by 1 base, with 9 bases between. DNA of the CDR3: TGTGCCAGTTGGGAGGTCCAAGAGACCCAGTACTAC. Translating gives CASWEVQETQYY.

This clonotype has a count of ten or more. The chain combines TRBV29-1 with TRBJ1-2; D perhaps matches TRBD1 (6 bases). Trimming cost V 4 bases and J 4 bases, with 16 bases left between them. Germline V lookup: CDR1 SQVTM, CDR2 ANQGSEA. CDR3 length equals 14 residues. CDR3 nucleotides: TGCAGCGTTGTGGGGGCCTCCCCTGGCTATGGCTACACCTTC. It is translated as CSVVGASPGYGYTF.

This clonotype was detected a few times. The chain links TRBV30 to TRBJ1-6, with a weak D call TRBD1 (6 bases). The CDR3 contains 16 residues. CDR1 is GTSNPN and CDR2 is SVGIG in the germline V gene (reference sequence). V shed 1 base and J shed 9 bases, with 19 bases lying between them. CDR3 in amino acids: CAWSASIGGPGSPLHF. CDR3 DNA: TGTGCCTGGAGTGCCTCGATCGGGGGCCCGGGTTCACCCCTCCACTTT.

The chain employs TRBV11-2 and TRBJ2-2; 12 positions match TRBD2. Germline V CDR1 and CDR2: SGHAT, FQNNGV. The CDR3 sequence is 17 residues long. The junction had 2 bases not matched to a gene; V was cut back by 0 bases and J by 3 bases. The CDR3 DNA is TGTGCCAGCAGCTTAGACGGACTAGCGGGATACACCGGGGAGCTGTTTTTT. Encoded protein: CASSLDGLAGYTGELFF.

This clonotype was counted a few times. V gene TRBV18 combines with J gene TRBJ2-2; D remains unclear. V gave up 7 bases and J gave up 4 bases, with 4 bases separating them. The germline V gene encodes CDR1 KGHSH and CDR2 LQKENI. This CDR3 comprises 11 residues. CDR3 sequence reads: CASFSTGELFF. The CDR3 DNA is TGTGCCAGCTTTTCCACCGGGGAGCTGTTTTTT.

The chain joins TRBV18 to TRBJ2-1, with D tentatively TRBD1 (6 bases). CDR1 KGHSH and CDR2 LQKENI come from the germline V gene. Deletions cut 6 bases from V and 6 bases from J, with 18 bases between. The CDR3 consists of 15 residues. The CDR3, as DNA: TGTGCCAGCTCGGTACTCCGGGACAACCCCAATGAGCAGTTCTTC. This gives the protein CASSVLRDNPNEQFF.

In this sample, this clonotype turned up a few times. The rearrangement joins TRBV7-9 to TRBJ1-5, with D perhaps TRBD1 (5 bases). CDR1 is SEHNR and CDR2 is FQNEAQ in the germline V gene (reference sequence). This CDR3 has 14 amino acids. Trimming shortened V by 5 bases and J by 5 bases, and 13 bases separated the two germline ends. CDR3 DNA: TGTGCCAGCAGCCCCACCCGGGGGGATCAGCCCCAGCATTTT. It encodes CASSPTRGDQPQHF.

In its sample, this clonotype was seen many times. CDR3 protein: CASSLQGLETQYF. Here the CDR3 DNA reads TGTGCCAGCAGTTTGCAGGGTTTGGAGACCCAGTACTTC. The gene calls are TRBV12-3 or TRBV12-4 and TRBJ2-5; the D gene is possibly TRBD1 (5 bases). The V and J ends lost 3 bases and 5 bases respectively, with 10 bases between them. There are 13 residues in the CDR3.

V is TRBV29-1 and J is TRBJ2-4; no firm D call. The V and J ends lost 3 bases and 3 bases respectively, with 9 bases between them. There are 13 residues in the CDR3. Germline V gene lookup returns CDR1 SQVTM and CDR2 ANQGSEA. CDR3 nucleotide sequence: TGCAGCGTTGACGGCGCTAACAAAAACATTCAGTACTTC. This sequence encodes CSVDGANKNIQYF.

The chain employs TRBV24-1 and TRBJ2-7; D call uncertain. Germline V gene lookup returns CDR1 KGHDR and CDR2 SFDVKD. The V end lost 9 bases, the J end lost 0 bases, and 14 bases lay between the germline ends. The CDR3 extends over 14 amino acids. In DNA, the CDR3 is TGTGCCACCCGAGCTTGCGCGTTCTCCTACGAGCAGTACTTC. Amino acid sequence: CATRACAFSYEQYF.

This sequence joins TRBV7-2 and TRBJ2-3; D not resolved. The V end lost 1 base, the J end lost 1 base, and 9 bases lay between the germline ends. The germline CDR1 and CDR2 sequences are SGHTA and FQGNSA. CDR3 length: 15 residues. The chain's CDR3 is CASSLESVRTDTQYF. CDR3 nucleotide sequence: TGTGCCAGCAGCTTAGAATCGGTTCGCACAGATACGCAGTATTTT.

This clonotype has just a few counts. This chain uses TRBV20-1 with TRBJ1-1; possibly TRBD1 for D (5 bases). The V end was cut by 3 bases, the J end by 1 base, with 9 bases between. Germline V lookup: CDR1 DFQATT, CDR2 SNEGSKA (reference sequence). The CDR3 totals 13 residues. CDR3 coding DNA: TGCAGTGCTAGCCCAGGGAAGAACACTGAAGCTTTCTTT. This encodes CSASPGKNTEAFF.

The chain joins TRBV6-1 to TRBJ2-3, with 7 bases matching TRBD1. The J segment lost 3 bases and the V segment lost 6 bases, leaving 6 bases of the junction unmatched. The germline CDR1 and CDR2 sequences are MNHNS and SASEGT. CDR3 size: 14 residues. The CDR3: CASRLQGPTDTQYF. The CDR3 DNA reads TGTGCCAGCAGACTACAGGGGCCGACAGATACGCAGTATTTT.

This clonotype was recorded a few times. This chain uses TRBV5-1 with TRBJ1-2, with D uncertain. The ends were cut back, 1 base at V and 8 bases at J, with 12 bases in the middle. The CDR3 runs to 13 residues. Germline CDR1 and CDR2: SGHRS and YFSETQ. Here the CDR3 reads CASSLNLGLGYTF. For the CDR3, the DNA is TGCGCCAGCAGCTTGAATTTGGGATTGGGCTACACCTTC. The whole variable domain, remainder taken from reference TRBV5-1 and TRBJ1-2, is KAGVTQTPRYLIKTRGQQVTLSCSPISGHRSVSWYQQTPGQGLQFLFEYFSETQRNKGNFPGRFSGRQFSNSRSEMNVSTLELGDSALYLCASSLNLGLGYTFGSGTRLTVV.

This clonotype has a count of ten or more. A junction end diverges from the germline sequence, so it may reflect a read error. The V call is TRBV5-1, the J call TRBJ2-3, with 9 positions matching TRBD2. CDR1 is SGHRS and CDR2 is YFSETQ in the germline V gene. This CDR3 spans 15 amino acids. Here the CDR3 DNA reads TGTGCCAGTAGCCTTCTAGCGGGGAGCACAGATACGCAGTATTTT. The encoded protein is CASSLLAGSTDTQYF.